The 28 T cell receptor beta chains below were found in one sample sequenced in a study of blood T cell repertoires in COVID-19. The assay was immunoSEQ multiplex PCR, and TCRdb's table has in-frame clones only and misses some. This sample has about 300,000 clones; approximately 90% occur once, and the top ten carry less than 6%. The sequenced material came from PBMCs or T cells enriched from blood (not recorded which). These receptors came from a woman aged 25 to 39 who had recovered from COVID-19.

The rearrangement links TRBV6-2 or TRBV6-3 to TRBJ1-1, with TRBD1 identical over 7 bases. CDR1 is MNHEY and CDR2 is SVGEGT in the germline V gene. This CDR3 contains 18 residues. The ends lost 2 bases at V and 1 base at J; junction bases unmatched: 13. The CDR3 is CASSYHRTGVFWNTEAFF. For the CDR3, the DNA is TGTGCCAGCAGTTACCATAGAACAGGGGTTTTTTGGAACACTGAAGCTTTCTTT.

The chain uses TRBV11-2 and TRBJ2-1; 12 positions agree with TRBD2. The J segment lost 3 bases and the V segment lost 5 bases, leaving 2 bases of the junction unmatched. Looked up from germline, CDR1 is SGHAT and CDR2 is FQNNGV. The CDR3 runs 15 residues. CDR3 nucleotide sequence: TGTGCCAGCAGCCAACTAGCGGGGGGCTACAATGAGCAGTTCTTC. Protein sequence: CASSQLAGGYNEQFF.

This clone was detected a few times. The sample carries other DNA sequences with the same CDR3. This chain links TRBV6-5 with TRBJ1-3; D is unclear. The CDR3 runs to 16 residues. Germline V gene lookup returns CDR1 MNHEY and CDR2 SVGAGI. Trimming took 2 bases from V and 0 from J, leaving 11 bases between them. CDR3 bases: TGTGCCAGCAGTTACAGTCAGGCCTACTCTGGAAACACCATATATTTT. It specifies CASSYSQAYSGNTIYF.

The chain combines TRBV7-9 with TRBJ1-1; weak D call: TRBD1 (6 bases). The CDR3 is 15 residues long. Germline V gives CDR1 SEHNR, CDR2 FQNEAQ (reference sequence). V was shortened by 3 bases and J by 1 base, with 12 bases between the two germline ends. The CDR3 loop is CASSLPGAGNTEAFF. The CDR3 DNA reads TGTGCCAGCAGCTTGCCAGGGGCGGGGAACACTGAAGCTTTCTTT.

The CDR3 here is CASSYEGGYGYTF. The CDR3, as DNA: TGTGCCAGCAGTTACGAGGGTGGCTATGGCTACACCTTC. The V call is TRBV6-5, the J call TRBJ1-2; D call uncertain. V was clipped by 2 bases and J by 4 bases, with 8 bases between them. This CDR3 spans 13 amino acids. Germline assignment: CDR1 MNHEY and CDR2 SVGAGI.

This chain connects TRBV30 to TRBJ1-2; D is perhaps TRBD1 (6 bases). V lost 3 bases to trimming and J lost 6 bases, with 14 bases between them. The CDR3 has 13 residues. Germline CDR1 reads GTSNPN; CDR2 reads SVGIG (reference sequence). CDR3 bases: TGTGCCTGGAGCGATGAGGGGGTAAATGGCTACACCTTC. Protein: CAWSDEGVNGYTF.

The chain employs TRBV9 and TRBJ1-4, with D hard to call. This CDR3 is 14 amino acids long. V was trimmed by 4 bases and J by 1 base, leaving 8 bases between them. CDR1 and CDR2 from the germline V gene are SGDLS and YYNGEE. The CDR3 protein is CASSPGITNEKLFF. The CDR3 nucleotides read TGTGCCAGCAGCCCGGGGATAACTAATGAAAAACTGTTTTTT.

V usage is TRBV20-1 and J usage is TRBJ1-1; 10 bases line up with TRBD1. V trimming: 3 bases; J trimming: 3 bases; junction bases outside the gene matches: 7. This CDR3 has 15 residues. CDR1 is DFQATT, CDR2 SNEGSKA, per germline (reference sequence). CDR3 amino acids: CSASSSGQGDTEAFF. In DNA form, the CDR3 reads TGCAGTGCTAGTTCTAGCGGACAGGGGGACACTGAAGCTTTCTTT.

For the CDR3, the DNA is TGTGCCATAAAACCGGGACTAGCGGGGGCCCAGAACACCGGGGAGCTGTTTTTT. This gives the protein CAIKPGLAGAQNTGELFF. The rearrangement links TRBV10-3 to TRBJ2-2; 14 bases map to TRBD2. V was clipped by 9 bases and J by 1 base; unmatched bases: 10. CDR1 and CDR2 from the germline V gene are ENHRY and SYGVKD. The CDR3 spans 18 residues.

This clone was recorded only once. The J gene is TRBJ1-2, the V gene TRBV7-9, with 9 bases identical to TRBD1. The junction had 3 bases not matched to a gene; V was cut back by 3 bases and J by 4 bases. The germline gives CDR1 SEHNR, CDR2 FQNEAQ (reference sequence). The CDR3 length is 14 residues. The CDR3 is CASSFPTGGYGYTF. The CDR3 coding sequence is TGTGCCAGCAGCTTCCCGACAGGGGGCTATGGCTACACCTTC. The full variable domain, in which reference TRBV7-9 and TRBJ1-2 provide the parts outside the CDR3, is DTGVSQNPRHKITKRGQNVTFRCDPISEHNRLYWYRQTLGQGPEFLTYFQNEAQLEKSRLLSDRFSAERPKGSFSTLEIQRTEQGDSAMYLCASSFPTGGYGYTFGSGTRLTVV.

The chain links TRBV5-1 to TRBJ2-7, with 7 bases identical to TRBD1. The germline V gene encodes CDR1 SGHRS and CDR2 YFSETQ. V gave up 0 bases and J gave up 6 bases; unmatched junction bases: 9. The CDR3 totals 15 residues. CDR3 in DNA: TGCGCCAGCAGCTTGGAGGGACAGACGTTGGGCGAGCAGTACTTC. It codes for CASSLEGQTLGEQYF.

The genes are TRBV10-3 and TRBJ2-2; TRBD1 matches 10 bases. The ends lost 1 base at V and 6 bases at J; junction bases unmatched: 5. Germline loops: CDR1 ENHRY, CDR2 SYGVKD. The CDR3 contains 16 residues. CDR3 in amino acids: CAISELGQGTSGELFF. The CDR3 bases are TGTGCCATCAGTGAGTTGGGACAGGGGACGTCCGGGGAGCTGTTTTTT.

The rearrangement joins TRBV12-5 to TRBJ1-1; D is perhaps TRBD1 (5 bases). Deletions cut 7 bases from V and 4 bases from J, with 16 bases between. CDR1 is LGHNT, CDR2 FRNRAP, per germline. The CDR3 has 14 amino acids. CDR3 sequence: CASASRDGGTEAFF. The DNA for the CDR3 is TGTGCTAGTGCCTCGCGGGACGGGGGCACTGAAGCTTTCTTT.

The chain has TRBV11-3 and TRBJ2-2, with 11 bases that match TRBD2. The ends lost 5 bases at V and 7 bases at J; junction bases unmatched: 9. This CDR3 has 16 amino acids. Per germline, CDR1 SGHNT and CDR2 YENEEA. CDR3 nucleotide sequence: TGTGCCAGCAGCCCTCCTACTAGCGGGGGAGGCGGGGAGCTGTTTTTT. It yields the protein CASSPPTSGGGGELFF.

The sample holds many counts of this clone. This rearrangement joins TRBV6-5 to TRBJ1-2, with TRBD1 matching 12 bases. Germline values: CDR1 MNHEY, CDR2 SVGAGI. This CDR3 comprises 14 residues. After removal of 6 bases from V and 9 bases from J, the junction contained 8 bases not matched to a gene. Here the CDR3 reads CASRTGTGGFSYTF. The CDR3 DNA is TGTGCCAGCAGAACCGGGACAGGGGGCTTCAGCTACACCTTC.

The genes are TRBV6-1 and TRBJ2-7; D gene uncertain. Germline assignment: CDR1 MNHNS and CDR2 SASEGT. The CDR3 has 15 residues. V dropped 1 base and J dropped 3 bases, with 13 bases sitting between them. The CDR3 coding sequence is TGTGCCAGCAGTGAAGATATCTGGAGCCTCTACGAGCAGTACTTC. Translation gives CASSEDIWSLYEQYF.

The chain employs TRBV29-1 and TRBJ2-1, with a possible D match to TRBD2 (6 bases). V was cut by 4 bases and J by 6 bases, with 13 bases left in between. From germline, CDR1 is SQVTM and CDR2 ANQGSEA. This CDR3 spans 13 amino acids. The CDR3 reads CSVAQRVGNEQFF. CDR3 bases: TGCAGCGTTGCCCAGCGGGTTGGCAATGAGCAGTTCTTC.

V gene TRBV25-1 combines with J gene TRBJ1-2; TRBD1 agrees at 7 bases. V was pared by 3 bases and J by 3 bases, with 4 bases of the junction left unmatched. From germline, CDR1 is MGHDK and CDR2 SYGVNS. There are 14 residues in the CDR3. Here the CDR3 DNA reads TGTGCCAGCAGTGATCCGGGACAGCACTATGGCTACACCTTC. It is translated as CASSDPGQHYGYTF.

The chain combines TRBV3-1 (or the pseudogene TRBV3-2) with TRBJ1-1, with D possibly being TRBD1 (5 bases). Trimming stripped 1 base from V and 4 bases from J, with 13 bases between. This CDR3 has 15 residues. Germline-derived CDR1 and CDR2 are LGHDT and YNNKEL (reference sequence). CDR3 sequence: CASSQVMGGGTEAFF. CDR3 nucleotides: TGTGCCAGCAGCCAAGTTATGGGGGGGGGCACTGAAGCTTTCTTT.

This sequence joins TRBV7-9 and TRBJ1-5; no firm D call. Looked up from germline, CDR1 is SEHNR and CDR2 is FQNEAQ (reference sequence). This CDR3 is built from 14 residues. The ends were cut back, 1 base at V and 3 bases at J, with 7 bases in the middle. The DNA for the CDR3 is TGTGCCAGCAGCTTAGACAGAAACAATCAGCCCCAGCATTTT. As protein: CASSLDRNNQPQHF.

The V call is TRBV5-1, the J call TRBJ2-6; 7 bases match TRBD1. Germline V gene data show CDR1 as SGHRS and CDR2 as YFSETQ. This CDR3 is built from 17 residues. J lost 0 bases, V lost 3 bases, and 6 bases had no gene match. Written as DNA, the CDR3 is TGCGCCAGCAGCTGGATGGGACAGCTCTCTGGGGCCAACGTCCTGACTTTC. Its protein is CASSWMGQLSGANVLTF.

The chain couples TRBV6-1 to TRBJ1-5; tentatively, D is TRBD1 (5 bases). The CDR3 extends over 17 amino acids. Trimming pared 0 bases from V and 9 bases from J, leaving 21 bases between. The germline gives CDR1 MNHNS, CDR2 SASEGT. Here the CDR3 reads CASSEAWSGVRSRPQHF. CDR3 nucleotide sequence: TGTGCCAGCAGTGAAGCGTGGTCGGGGGTTCGGTCCAGGCCCCAGCATTTT.

The chain carries TRBV19 and TRBJ2-3, with 7 bases identical to TRBD1. Losses at the gene ends were 10 bases for V and 5 bases for J; bases not matched to a gene: 3. Germline lookup yields CDR1 LNHDA and CDR2 SQIVND (reference sequence). This CDR3 contains 11 residues. Written as DNA, the CDR3 is TGTGCCACCCGGACAGGAGATACGCAGTATTTT. Protein product: CATRTGDTQYF. Variable domain in full (rest from reference TRBV19 and TRBJ2-3): DGGITQSPKYLFRKEGQNVTLSCEQNLNHDAMYWYRQDPGQGLRLIYYSQIVNDFQKGDIAEGYSVSREKKESFPLTVTSAQKNPTAFYLCATRTGDTQYFGPGTRLTVL.

The chain has TRBV12-5 and TRBJ1-5, with D unclear. From germline, CDR1 is LGHNT and CDR2 FRNRAP. This CDR3 is 13 amino acids long. V was cut by 1 base and J by 1 base, with 2 bases left in between. The CDR3, as DNA: TGTGCTAGTGGTTTGGCGAGCAATCAGCCCCAGCATTTT. Translation: CASGLASNQPQHF.

The chain couples TRBV2 to TRBJ2-5; D might be TRBD2 (6 bases). The V gene lost 7 bases and the J gene lost 3 bases, with 12 bases spanning the gap. CDR3 length: 13 residues. Germline V gene sequence: CDR1 SNHLY, CDR2 FYNNEI. The CDR3 DNA follows: TGTGCCAGCATCGCTGGGGAGGAAGAGACCCAGTACTTC. Residues: CASIAGEEETQYF.

V and J are TRBV29-1 and TRBJ2-7; the D gene is possibly TRBD1 (6 bases). Trimming stripped 4 bases from V and 3 bases from J, with 19 bases between. Germline CDR1 is SQVTM and CDR2 is ANQGSEA. This CDR3 is 15 amino acids long. The CDR3 spells CSVGRSPWTDYEQYF. CDR3 sequence (DNA): TGCAGCGTTGGAAGATCCCCCTGGACAGACTACGAGCAGTACTTC.

The chain joins TRBV4-2 to TRBJ1-2; D perhaps matches TRBD1 (6 bases). V was trimmed by 0 bases and J by 8 bases, leaving 13 bases between them. Germline V gene sequence: CDR1 LGHNA, CDR2 YNFKEQ. The CDR3 length is 14 residues. The CDR3 spells CASSQERSGAGYTF. In DNA form, the CDR3 reads TGTGCCAGCAGCCAAGAGAGGTCAGGGGCAGGCTACACCTTC.

Turning to this clone: Other DNA sequences in the sample encode the same CDR3. The CDR3 region is CASSRHRTPGTEAFF. CDR3 sequence (DNA): TGTGCCAGCAGCCGACACAGGACCCCGGGTACTGAAGCTTTCTTT. The rearrangement links TRBV3-1 (or the pseudogene TRBV3-2) to TRBJ1-1; possibly TRBD1 for D (5 bases). Germline V gene sequence: CDR1 LGHDT, CDR2 YNNKEL (reference sequence). V was cut by 4 bases and J by 5 bases, with 17 bases left in between. This CDR3 has 15 residues.